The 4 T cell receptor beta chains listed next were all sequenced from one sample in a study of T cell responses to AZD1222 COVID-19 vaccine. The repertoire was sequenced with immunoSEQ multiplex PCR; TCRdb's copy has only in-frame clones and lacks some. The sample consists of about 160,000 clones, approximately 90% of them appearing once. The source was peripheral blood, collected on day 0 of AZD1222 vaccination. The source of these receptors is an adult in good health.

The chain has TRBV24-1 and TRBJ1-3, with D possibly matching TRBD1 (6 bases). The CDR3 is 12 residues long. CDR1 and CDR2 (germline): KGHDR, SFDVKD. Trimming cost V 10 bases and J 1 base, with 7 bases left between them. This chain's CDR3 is CATQGSGNTIYF. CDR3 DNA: TGTGCCACGCAGGGGTCTGGAAACACCATATATTTT.

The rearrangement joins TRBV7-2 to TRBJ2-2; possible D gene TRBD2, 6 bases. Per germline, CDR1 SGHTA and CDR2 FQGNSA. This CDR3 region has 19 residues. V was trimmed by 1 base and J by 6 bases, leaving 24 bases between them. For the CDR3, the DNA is TGTGCCAGCAGCTTAGAGCTGTTGCGGGATCGGGTCAGGGCCGGGGAGCTGTTTTTT. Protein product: CASSLELLRDRVRAGELFF.

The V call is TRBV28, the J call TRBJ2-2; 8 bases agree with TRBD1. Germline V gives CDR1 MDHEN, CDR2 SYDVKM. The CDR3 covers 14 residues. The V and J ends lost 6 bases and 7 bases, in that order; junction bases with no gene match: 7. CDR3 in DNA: TGTGCCAGCAGGCAACCGGGACAGGTCGGGGAGCTGTTTTTT. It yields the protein CASRQPGQVGELFF.

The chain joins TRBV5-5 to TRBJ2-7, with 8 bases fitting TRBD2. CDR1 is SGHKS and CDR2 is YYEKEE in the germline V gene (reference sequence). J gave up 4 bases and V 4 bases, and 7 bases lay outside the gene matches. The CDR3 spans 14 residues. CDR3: CASSSFSGVYEQYF. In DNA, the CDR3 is TGTGCCAGCAGCAGTTTTAGCGGGGTTTACGAGCAGTACTTC.